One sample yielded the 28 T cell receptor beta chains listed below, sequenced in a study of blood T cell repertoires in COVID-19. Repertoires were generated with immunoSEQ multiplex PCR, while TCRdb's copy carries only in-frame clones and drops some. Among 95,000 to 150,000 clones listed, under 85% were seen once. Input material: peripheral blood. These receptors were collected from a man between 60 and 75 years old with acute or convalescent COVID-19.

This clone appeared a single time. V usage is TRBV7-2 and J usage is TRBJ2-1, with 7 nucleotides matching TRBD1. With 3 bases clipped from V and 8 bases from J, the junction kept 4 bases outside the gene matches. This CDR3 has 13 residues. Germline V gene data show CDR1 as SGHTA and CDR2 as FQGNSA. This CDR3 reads CASSFLGGYEQFF. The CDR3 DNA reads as TGTGCCAGCAGCTTCCTAGGGGGCTATGAGCAGTTCTTC.

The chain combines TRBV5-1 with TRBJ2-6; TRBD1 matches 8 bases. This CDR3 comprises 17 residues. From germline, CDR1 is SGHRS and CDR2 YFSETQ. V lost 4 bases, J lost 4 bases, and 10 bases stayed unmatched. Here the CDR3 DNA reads TGCGCCAGCAGCCTACAACCTCAGGGGGCCGGGGCCAACGTCCTGACTTTC. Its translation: CASSLQPQGAGANVLTF.

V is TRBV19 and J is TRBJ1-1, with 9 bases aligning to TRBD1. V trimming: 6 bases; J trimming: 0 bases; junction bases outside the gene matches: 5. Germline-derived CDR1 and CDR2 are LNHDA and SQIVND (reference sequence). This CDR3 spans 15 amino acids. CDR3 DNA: TGTGCCAGTAGGTCGTGGGACAGGGTGAACACTGAAGCTTTCTTT. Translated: CASRSWDRVNTEAFF.

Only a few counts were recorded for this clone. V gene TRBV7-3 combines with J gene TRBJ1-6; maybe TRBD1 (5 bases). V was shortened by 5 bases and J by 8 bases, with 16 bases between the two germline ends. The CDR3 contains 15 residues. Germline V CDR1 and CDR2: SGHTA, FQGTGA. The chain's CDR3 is CASSLGAPGDSPLHF. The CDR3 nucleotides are TGTGCCAGCAGCCTCGGGGCCCCGGGGGATTCACCCCTCCACTTT.

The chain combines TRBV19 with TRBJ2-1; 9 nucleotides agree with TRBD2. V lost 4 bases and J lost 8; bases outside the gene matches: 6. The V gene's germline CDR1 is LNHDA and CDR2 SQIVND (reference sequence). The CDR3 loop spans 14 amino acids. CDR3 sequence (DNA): TGTGCCAGTAGTACTGAAGCGGGAGGCTATGAGCAGTTCTTC. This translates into CASSTEAGGYEQFF.

CDR3 sequence (DNA): TGTGCCAGCCGCACGACGTCAGGGGCCTATGGCTACACCTTC. It translates to CASRTTSGAYGYTF. This chain joins TRBV27 and TRBJ1-2, with a weak D call TRBD1 (6 bases). The V end lost 8 bases, the J end lost 4 bases, and 17 bases lay between the germline ends. Per germline, CDR1 MNHEY and CDR2 SMNVEV (reference sequence). The length of the CDR3 is 14 residues.

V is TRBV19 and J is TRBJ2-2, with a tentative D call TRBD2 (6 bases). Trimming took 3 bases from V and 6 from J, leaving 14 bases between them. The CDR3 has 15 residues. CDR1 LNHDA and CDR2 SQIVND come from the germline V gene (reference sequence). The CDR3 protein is CASSILEEGPGELFF. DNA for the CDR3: TGTGCCAGTAGTATCTTGGAGGAGGGGCCCGGGGAGCTGTTTTTT.

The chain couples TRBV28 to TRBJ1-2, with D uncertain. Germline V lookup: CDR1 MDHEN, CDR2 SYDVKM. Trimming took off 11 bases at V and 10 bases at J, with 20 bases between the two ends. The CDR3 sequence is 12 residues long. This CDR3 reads CAECSAAYDYTF. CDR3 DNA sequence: TGTGCCGAGTGCTCCGCGGCGTACGACTACACCTTC.

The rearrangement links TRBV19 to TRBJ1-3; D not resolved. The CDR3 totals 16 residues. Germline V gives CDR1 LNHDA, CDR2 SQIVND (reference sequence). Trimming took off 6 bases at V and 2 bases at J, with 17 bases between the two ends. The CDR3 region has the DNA TGTGCCAGTAGAAATGAGGCAGTCTACGCTGGAAACACCATATATTTT. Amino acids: CASRNEAVYAGNTIYF.

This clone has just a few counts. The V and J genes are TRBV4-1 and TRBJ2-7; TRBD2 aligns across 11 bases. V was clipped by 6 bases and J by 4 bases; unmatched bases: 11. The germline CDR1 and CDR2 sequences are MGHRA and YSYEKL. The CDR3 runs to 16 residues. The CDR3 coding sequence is TGCGCCAGCAGACTCTTGCTAGCGGGAGGACCTTACGAGCAGTACTTC. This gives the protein CASRLLLAGGPYEQYF.

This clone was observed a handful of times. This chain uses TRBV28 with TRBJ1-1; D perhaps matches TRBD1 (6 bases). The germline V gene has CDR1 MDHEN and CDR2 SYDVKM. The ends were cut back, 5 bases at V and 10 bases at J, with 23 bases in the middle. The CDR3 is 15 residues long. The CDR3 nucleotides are TGTGCCAGCAGTCCAGGGGCCCGGCTTCACCGATTAGCTTTCTTT. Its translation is CASSPGARLHRLAFF.

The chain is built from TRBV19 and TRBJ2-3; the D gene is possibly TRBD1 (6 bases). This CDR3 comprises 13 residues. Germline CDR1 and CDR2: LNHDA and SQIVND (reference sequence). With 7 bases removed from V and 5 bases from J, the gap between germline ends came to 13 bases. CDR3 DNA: TGTGCCAGTAACTTTCTCAGGGGAGATACGCAGTATTTT. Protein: CASNFLRGDTQYF.

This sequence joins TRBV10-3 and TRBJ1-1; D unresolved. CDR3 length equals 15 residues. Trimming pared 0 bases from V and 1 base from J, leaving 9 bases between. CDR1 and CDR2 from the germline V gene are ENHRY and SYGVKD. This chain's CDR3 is CAISESGRPNTEAFF. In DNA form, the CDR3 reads TGTGCCATCAGTGAGTCGGGGAGACCGAACACTGAAGCTTTCTTT.

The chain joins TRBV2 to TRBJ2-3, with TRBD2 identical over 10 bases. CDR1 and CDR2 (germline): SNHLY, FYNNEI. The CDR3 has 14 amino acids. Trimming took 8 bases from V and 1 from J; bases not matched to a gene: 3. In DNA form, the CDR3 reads TGTGCCAGCCCTACTAGCGGGGGCACAGATACGCAGTATTTT. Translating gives CASPTSGGTDTQYF.

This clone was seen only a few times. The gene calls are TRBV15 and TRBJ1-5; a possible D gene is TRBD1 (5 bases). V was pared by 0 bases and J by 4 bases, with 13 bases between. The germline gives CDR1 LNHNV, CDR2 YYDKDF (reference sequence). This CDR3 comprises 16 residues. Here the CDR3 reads CATSRDKSRVNQPQHF. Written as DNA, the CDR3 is TGTGCCACCAGCAGAGATAAATCCAGGGTAAATCAGCCCCAGCATTTT.

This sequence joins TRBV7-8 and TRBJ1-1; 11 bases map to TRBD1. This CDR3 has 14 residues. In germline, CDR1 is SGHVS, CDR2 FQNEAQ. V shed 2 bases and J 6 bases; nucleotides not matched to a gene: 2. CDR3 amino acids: CASSLRTGGSEAFF. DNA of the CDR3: TGTGCCAGCAGCTTAAGGACAGGGGGCTCTGAAGCTTTCTTT.

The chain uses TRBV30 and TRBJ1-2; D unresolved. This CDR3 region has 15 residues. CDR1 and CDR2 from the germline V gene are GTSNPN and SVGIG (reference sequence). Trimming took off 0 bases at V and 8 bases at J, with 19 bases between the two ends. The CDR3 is CAWSVTGGVRSGYTF. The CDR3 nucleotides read TGTGCCTGGAGTGTAACGGGAGGTGTACGATCGGGCTACACCTTC.

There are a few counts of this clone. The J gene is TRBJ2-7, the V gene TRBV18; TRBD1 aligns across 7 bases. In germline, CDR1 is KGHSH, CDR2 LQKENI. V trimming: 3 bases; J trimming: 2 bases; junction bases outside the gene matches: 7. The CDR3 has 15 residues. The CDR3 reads CASSPKGQTAYEQYF. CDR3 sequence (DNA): TGTGCCAGCTCACCGAAGGGACAGACTGCCTACGAGCAGTACTTC.

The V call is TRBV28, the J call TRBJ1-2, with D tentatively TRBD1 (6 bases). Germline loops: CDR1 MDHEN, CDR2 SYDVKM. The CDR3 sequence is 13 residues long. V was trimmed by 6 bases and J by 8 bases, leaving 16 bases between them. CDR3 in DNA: TGTGCCAGCAGAACGGGGGGGCGGTGGGGCTACACCTTC. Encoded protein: CASRTGGRWGYTF.

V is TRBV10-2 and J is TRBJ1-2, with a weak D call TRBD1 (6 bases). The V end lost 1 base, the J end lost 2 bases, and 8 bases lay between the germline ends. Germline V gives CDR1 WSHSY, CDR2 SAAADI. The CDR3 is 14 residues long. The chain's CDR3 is CASSEWGPNYGYTF. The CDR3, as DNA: TGCGCCAGCAGTGAGTGGGGGCCCAACTATGGCTACACCTTC.

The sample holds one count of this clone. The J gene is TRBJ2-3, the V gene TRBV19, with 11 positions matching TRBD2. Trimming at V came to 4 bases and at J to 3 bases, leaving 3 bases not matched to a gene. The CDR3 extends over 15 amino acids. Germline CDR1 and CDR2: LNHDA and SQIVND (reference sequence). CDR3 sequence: CASSSSGRVTDTQYF. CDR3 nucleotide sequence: TGTGCCAGTAGTAGTAGCGGGAGGGTGACAGATACGCAGTATTTT.

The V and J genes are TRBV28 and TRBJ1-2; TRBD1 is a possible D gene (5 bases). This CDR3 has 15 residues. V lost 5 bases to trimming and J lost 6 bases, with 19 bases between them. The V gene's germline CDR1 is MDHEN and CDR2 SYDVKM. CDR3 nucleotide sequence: TGTGCCAGCAGTCCTCACCGACAGCCATCTAATGGCTACACCTTC. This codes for CASSPHRQPSNGYTF.

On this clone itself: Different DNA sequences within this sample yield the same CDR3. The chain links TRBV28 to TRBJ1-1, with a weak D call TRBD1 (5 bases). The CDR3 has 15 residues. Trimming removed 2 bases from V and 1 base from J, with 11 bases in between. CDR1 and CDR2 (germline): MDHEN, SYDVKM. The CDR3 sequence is CASSLAGLSNTEAFF. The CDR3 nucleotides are TGTGCCAGCAGTTTAGCAGGGTTGTCGAACACTGAAGCTTTCTTT.

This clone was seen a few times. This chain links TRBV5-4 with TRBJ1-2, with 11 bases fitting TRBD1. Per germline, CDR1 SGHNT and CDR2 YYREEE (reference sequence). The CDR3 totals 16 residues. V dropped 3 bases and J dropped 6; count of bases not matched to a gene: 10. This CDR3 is CASSSGTGGDLDGYTF. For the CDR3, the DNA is TGTGCCAGCAGCTCAGGGACAGGGGGGGACCTAGATGGCTACACCTTC. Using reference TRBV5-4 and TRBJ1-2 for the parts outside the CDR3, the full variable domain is ETGVTQSPTHLIKTRGQQVTLRCSSQSGHNTVSWYQQALGQGPQFIFQYYREEENGRGNFPPRFSGLQFPNYSSELNVNALELDDSALYLCASSSGTGGDLDGYTFGSGTRLTVV.

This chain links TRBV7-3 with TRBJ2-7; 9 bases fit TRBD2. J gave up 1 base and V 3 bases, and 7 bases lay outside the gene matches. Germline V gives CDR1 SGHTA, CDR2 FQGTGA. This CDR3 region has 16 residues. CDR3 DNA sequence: TGTGCCAGCAGCTTCGTCCGAGCGGGAGGATCCTACGAGCAGTACTTC. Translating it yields CASSFVRAGGSYEQYF.

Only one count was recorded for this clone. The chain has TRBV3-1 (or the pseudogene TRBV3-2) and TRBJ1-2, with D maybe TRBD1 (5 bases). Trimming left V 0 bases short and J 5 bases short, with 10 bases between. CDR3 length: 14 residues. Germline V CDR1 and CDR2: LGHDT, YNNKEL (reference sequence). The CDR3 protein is CASSQEGRPYGYTF. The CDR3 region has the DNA TGTGCCAGCAGCCAAGAGGGGCGCCCTTATGGCTACACCTTC.

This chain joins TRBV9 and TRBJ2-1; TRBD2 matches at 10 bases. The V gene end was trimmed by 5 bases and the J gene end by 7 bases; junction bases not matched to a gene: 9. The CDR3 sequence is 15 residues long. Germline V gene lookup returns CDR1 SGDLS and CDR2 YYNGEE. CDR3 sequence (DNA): TGTGCCAGCAGTTCGACTAGCGGGTGGATTAATGAGCAGTTCTTC. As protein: CASSSTSGWINEQFF.

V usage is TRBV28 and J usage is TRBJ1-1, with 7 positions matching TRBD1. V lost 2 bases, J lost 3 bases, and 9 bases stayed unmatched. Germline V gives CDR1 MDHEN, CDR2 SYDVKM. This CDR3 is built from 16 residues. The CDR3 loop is CASSLVDRAGDTEAFF. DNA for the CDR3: TGTGCCAGCAGTTTAGTCGACAGGGCTGGGGACACTGAAGCTTTCTTT.